This TCR beta chain was sequenced in a study of Ad26.COV2.S vaccination and SARS-CoV-2 variants. The treatment: 19 received Ad26.COV2.S at low or high dose, single or two shots; about 5 received placebo; per-sample allocation not given. Repertoires come from day 63 after the first vaccine or placebo injection. A note on this clone: What it binds is unknown.

The CDR3 runs 13 residues. Germline CDR1 and CDR2: MDHEN and SYDVKM. V was trimmed by 5 bases and J by 2 bases, leaving 9 bases between them. TCRdb keeps only in-frame clones here, not all; method: immunoSEQ multiplex PCR. The sample lists approximately 300,000 clones; about 85% were seen once. The study's findings and limits: Total T cell responses, in the TCR breadth and depth analyses, may have been underestimated. Breadth, reportedly substantial, characterized the spike-specific CD8+ and CD4+ T cell responses after vaccination.

This material consisted of peripheral blood, taken in a trial of Ad26.COV2.S vaccine versus placebo. The chain recombines TRBV28 with TRBJ2-5; D call uncertain. This TCR was recovered from a person aged 18-60 years who received the Ad26.COV2.S COVID-19 vaccine or a placebo. CDR3 nucleotides: TGTGCCAGCAGTACCCTAGGGCAAGAGACCCAGTACTTC. Translated, it gives CASSTLGQETQYF.